Listed below are T cell receptor beta chains from one sample, sequenced in a study of blood T cell repertoires in COVID-19. Here immunoSEQ multiplex PCR was the method, and the copy in TCRdb shows in-frame clones only, minus some. Here the sample spans roughly 68,000 clones, about 81% being singletons. The sequenced sample was peripheral blood. These receptors were taken from a human donor in a cohort sampled during active COVID-19. CDR3s include the opening cysteine and the closing phenylalanine or tryptophan. D genes are given only for firm matches. Rows may omit the clone size; those that give it use once, few, many or a size class.

v_gene: TRBV30; d_gene: -; j_gene: TRBJ2-2; abundance: -; CDR3aa: CAWIKVGFAGELFF; CDR3nt: TGTGCCTGGATTAAAGTCGGTTTTGCCGGGGAGCTGTTTTTT
v_gene: TRBV7-9; d_gene: -; j_gene: TRBJ2-2; abundance: -; CDR3aa: CASSSSTGNTGELFF; CDR3nt: TGTGCCAGCAGCTCATCGACAGGGAACACCGGGGAGCTGTTTTTT
v_gene: TRBV9; d_gene: TRBD2; j_gene: TRBJ2-7; abundance: -; CDR3aa: CASSVADTSGRGEQYF; CDR3nt: TGTGCCAGCAGCGTAGCTGACACTAGCGGGAGGGGGGAGCAGTACTTC
v_gene: TRBV28; d_gene: TRBD1; j_gene: TRBJ2-7; abundance: -; CDR3aa: CASSLGTGGFEQYF; CDR3nt: TGTGCCAGCAGTTTAGGGACAGGGGGGTTCGAGCAGTACTTC
v_gene: TRBV5-3; d_gene: -; j_gene: TRBJ2-7; abundance: -; CDR3aa: CARTKGGGVRYEQYF; CDR3nt: TGTGCCAGAACCAAAGGAGGGGGGGTACGCTACGAGCAGTACTTC
v_gene: TRBV19; d_gene: -; j_gene: TRBJ1-2; abundance: -; CDR3aa: CASSPRGQTGYTF; CDR3nt: TGTGCCAGTAGTCCCCGAGGACAGACTGGCTACACCTTC
v_gene: TRBV7-8; d_gene: -; j_gene: TRBJ2-5; abundance: -; CDR3aa: CASSLIGVHREAETQYF; CDR3nt: TGTGCCAGCAGCTTAATTGGCGTGCATCGAGAGGCAGAGACCCAGTACTTC
v_gene: TRBV6-6; d_gene: TRBD1; j_gene: TRBJ2-3; abundance: -; CDR3aa: CASRKRGQGATDTQYF; CDR3nt: TGTGCCAGCAGGAAAAGAGGACAGGGGGCAACAGATACGCAGTATTTT
v_gene: TRBV27; d_gene: TRBD1; j_gene: TRBJ2-1; abundance: once; CDR3aa: CASSFDPPGQETLNSYNEQFF; CDR3nt: TGTGCCAGCAGTTTCGATCCGCCGGGACAGGAGACCCTTAACTCGTACAATGAGCAGTTCTTC
v_gene: TRBV28; d_gene: -; j_gene: TRBJ2-2; abundance: few; CDR3aa: CASSGADGELFF; CDR3nt: TGTGCCAGCTCCGGTGCTGACGGGGAGCTGTTTTTT